This T cell receptor beta chain was captured in a study of blood T cell repertoires in COVID-19. Overall study: T cells, B-cell-depleted T cells, or PBMCs provided the cDNA or gDNA that served as material.

The CDR3 is 19 amino acids. Trimming cost V 2 bases and J 0 bases; bases outside gene matches: 6. The germline gives CDR1 MDHEN, CDR2 SYDVKM. Original processing methods: Estimated nucleated cell counts came from reference gene primer amplification. The protocol was immunoSEQ multiplex PCR, while the TCRdb copy is restricted to in-frame clones and leaves out a portion. V and J calls and clone size are copied from that table; D and trimming were computed from the DNA. The profile shows about 170,000 clones, around nine tenths of them singletons. The receptor was derived from a man between 65 and 80 years old with acute or convalescent COVID-19. The sequencing input was peripheral blood. This chain uses TRBV28 with TRBJ1-6; 11 bases match TRBD1. The CDR3 loop is CASSLPGQGALSYNSPLHF. CDR3 sequence (DNA): TGTGCCAGCAGTTTACCAGGACAGGGGGCTCTCTCCTATAATTCACCCCTCCACTTT.